The 4 T cell receptor beta chains below all came from one sample that was sequenced in a study of blood T cell repertoires in COVID-19. Method: immunoSEQ multiplex PCR; TCRdb's copy keeps in-frame clones and lacks some. The data hold 150,000 to 160,000 clones, with around 83% observed a single time. Sequencing used peripheral blood. The source is a woman aged 55 to 70 with COVID-19, enrolled during active disease.

This clone was seen more than once but under ten times. This chain links TRBV14 with TRBJ1-1, with a weak D call TRBD1 (5 bases). V lost 3 bases to trimming and J lost 7 bases, with 6 bases between them. CDR1 SGHDN and CDR2 FVKESK come from the germline V gene. The CDR3 contains 11 residues. The CDR3 here is CASSQGLEAFF. CDR3 nucleotides: TGTGCCAGCAGCCAGGGACTTGAAGCTTTCTTT. Based on the CDR3 plus reference TRBV14 and TRBJ1-1, the full variable domain is EAGVTQFPSHSVIEKGQTVTLRCDPISGHDNLYWYRRVMGKEIKFLLHFVKESKQDESGMPNNRFLAERTGGTYSTLKVQPAELEDSGVYFCASSQGLEAFFGQGTRLTVV.

The rearrangement links TRBV14 to TRBJ1-2; TRBD1 is a possible D gene (6 bases). CDR3 length: 13 amino acids. Per the germline V gene, CDR1 is SGHDN and CDR2 is FVKESK. V was clipped by 4 bases and J by 0 bases, with 6 bases between them. The CDR3 reads CASSRDTNYGYTF. The CDR3 nucleotides read TGTGCCAGCAGCCGGGACACTAACTATGGCTACACCTTC.

The chain employs TRBV14 and TRBJ2-3; D ambiguous. Trimming removed 4 bases at V and 5 bases at J, with 13 bases between. Germline V lookup: CDR1 SGHDN, CDR2 FVKESK. There are 14 residues in the CDR3. Here the CDR3 reads CASSLQPEEDTQYF. In DNA, the CDR3 is TGTGCCAGCAGCCTACAACCCGAGGAAGATACGCAGTATTTT. The entire variable domain, with the rest obtained from reference TRBV14 and TRBJ2-3, is as follows: EAGVTQFPSHSVIEKGQTVTLRCDPISGHDNLYWYRRVMGKEIKFLLHFVKESKQDESGMPNNRFLAERTGGTYSTLKVQPAELEDSGVYFCASSLQPEEDTQYFGPGTRLTVL.

The chain couples TRBV19 to TRBJ2-5; TRBD1 agrees at 8 bases. The germline V gene encodes CDR1 LNHDA and CDR2 SQIVND (reference sequence). The CDR3 spans 14 residues. After removal of 5 bases from V and 1 base from J, the junction contained 3 bases not matched to a gene. CDR3 sequence reads: CASSWTGSQETQYF. Here the CDR3 DNA reads TGTGCCAGTAGTTGGACAGGGTCCCAAGAGACCCAGTACTTC. The whole variable domain, filled in from reference TRBV19 and TRBJ2-5, reads DGGITQSPKYLFRKEGQNVTLSCEQNLNHDAMYWYRQDPGQGLRLIYYSQIVNDFQKGDIAEGYSVSREKKESFPLTVTSAQKNPTAFYLCASSWTGSQETQYFGPGTRLLVL.